This T cell receptor beta chain was found in a study of early T cells in non-severe SARS-CoV-2 infection. Overall study context: Sequencing of unsorted whole blood was done on bulk RNA, leaving chains unpaired.

V was trimmed by 2 bases and J by 5 bases, leaving 3 bases between them. Looked up from germline, CDR1 is SQVTM and CDR2 is ANQGSEA. The CDR3 loop spans 10 amino acids. Regarding the study as a whole: Private and CD4 specificities were missed by VDJdb matching, skewed to anti-spike CD8.

This clonotype was seen many times. Its antigen is still unknown. Tagging with unique molecular identifiers was applied to individual cDNA molecules. TCRdb recomputed calls from the 5' RACE reads with MiXCR, one row per CDR3 protein. The table lists 25,000 to 30,000 distinct CDR3 sequences, 8.5% to 10% of them singletons. The V call is TRBV29-1, the J call TRBJ1-2; no definite D call. The TCR was taken from an adult who was a healthcare worker with PCR-confirmed SARS-CoV-2 infection or an uninfected control (not recorded which). The sample taken for sequencing was whole blood. The chain's CDR3 is CSVEKYGYTF. The CDR3 nucleotides read TGCAGCGTTGAAAAATATGGCTACACCTTC.